These 25 T cell receptor beta chains were sequenced from one sample in a study of cytotoxic CD8 clonotypes in ibrutinib-treated CLL. The data were produced by immunoSEQ multiplex PCR, yet TCRdb's version contains in-frame clones alone and is incomplete. Of around 150,000 clones listed, 65% to 85% were seen once; the top ten hold about 7.4%. The input for sequencing was PBMCs, taken after 36 months of ibrutinib treatment. These receptors originate from a human donor with chronic lymphocytic leukemia.

V and J are TRBV29-1 and TRBJ2-2; 8 nucleotides align to TRBD1. The CDR3 runs to 13 residues. Germline V CDR1 and CDR2: SQVTM, ANQGSEA. J was trimmed by 5 bases and V by 6 bases; bases with no gene match: 5. For the CDR3, the DNA is TGCAGCGTGGTTCAGGGGGCTACCGGGGAGCTGTTTTTT. Translated: CSVVQGATGELFF.

The chain employs TRBV10-3 and TRBJ2-1; TRBD1 or TRBD2 may be the D gene (5 bases each). From germline, CDR1 is ENHRY and CDR2 SYGVKD. This CDR3 has 12 residues. The V end lost 4 bases, the J end lost 5 bases, and 6 bases lay between the germline ends. Written as DNA, the CDR3 is TGTGCCATCAGTGGGGACCACAATGAGCAGTTCTTC. The encoded protein is CAISGDHNEQFF.

This clone was seen a single time. The rearrangement joins TRBV7-9 to TRBJ1-1; the D gene is possibly TRBD1 (6 bases). V gave up 6 bases and J gave up 7 bases, with 21 bases separating them. The CDR3 spans 15 residues. Germline V lookup: CDR1 SEHNR, CDR2 FQNEAQ (reference sequence). The CDR3 protein is CASRERTAPIGEAFF. The DNA of the CDR3 is TGTGCCAGCAGGGAGCGGACAGCCCCAATTGGTGAAGCTTTCTTT.

The rearrangement links TRBV30 to TRBJ2-7; D is unresolved. The CDR3 covers 13 residues. V dropped 0 bases and J dropped 5 bases, with 11 bases sitting between them. From germline, CDR1 is GTSNPN and CDR2 SVGIG (reference sequence). The DNA of the CDR3 is TGTGCCTGGAGTGTTCTTTCCACGCACGAGCAGTACTTC. Translated, it gives CAWSVLSTHEQYF.

This clone was seen only once. The V call is TRBV4-1, the J call TRBJ1-1, with D possibly TRBD1 on 5 matching bases. The germline CDR1 and CDR2 sequences are MGHRA and YSYEKL. Trimming took 2 bases from V and 6 from J, leaving 28 bases between them. The CDR3 has 19 residues. The CDR3 DNA is TGCGCCAGCAGCCAAAAGAGAATAACCCGGGACGGTTTGAGAGCTGAAGCTTTCTTT. Translating gives CASSQKRITRDGLRAEAFF.

The chain recombines TRBV18 with TRBJ2-1; D uncertain. Trimming cost V 2 bases and J 0 bases, with 8 bases left between them. The CDR3 sequence is 15 residues long. Germline loops: CDR1 KGHSH, CDR2 LQKENI. The chain's CDR3 is CASSPGQNSYNEQFF. The CDR3 region has the DNA TGTGCCAGCTCACCAGGTCAGAACTCCTACAATGAGCAGTTCTTC.

This clone was detected only a few times. The V and J genes are TRBV6-5 and TRBJ2-7; perhaps D is TRBD1 or TRBD2 (6 bases each). This CDR3 contains 15 residues. Deletions cut 0 bases from V and 4 bases from J, with 13 bases between. CDR1 and CDR2 from the germline V gene are MNHEY and SVGAGI. The DNA for the CDR3 is TGTGCCAGCAGTTACTCGAAGTGGGGGGCTTACGAGCAGTACTTC. Its protein product is CASSYSKWGAYEQYF.

The chain couples TRBV7-9 to TRBJ2-3, with 11 bases aligning to TRBD2. V dropped 6 bases and J dropped 4; count of bases not matched to a gene: 9. From germline, CDR1 is SEHNR and CDR2 FQNEAQ (reference sequence). This CDR3 is built from 16 residues. CDR3 residues: CASRIPLAGGPDTQYF. CDR3 coding DNA: TGTGCCAGCAGGATCCCCCTAGCGGGAGGACCAGATACGCAGTATTTT. Combining the CDR3 with reference TRBV7-9 and TRBJ2-3 gives the whole variable domain DTGVSQNPRHKITKRGQNVTFRCDPISEHNRLYWYRQTLGQGPEFLTYFQNEAQLEKSRLLSDRFSAERPKGSFSTLEIQRTEQGDSAMYLCASRIPLAGGPDTQYFGPGTRLTVL.

The chain is built from TRBV5-1 and TRBJ2-3; D assignment may be TRBD1 or TRBD2 (5 bases each). This CDR3 is 15 amino acids long. Per the germline V gene, CDR1 is SGHRS and CDR2 is YFSETQ. The V and J ends lost 4 bases and 0 bases respectively, with 12 bases between them. CDR3 sequence reads: CASSRGGFSTDTQYF. The DNA of the CDR3 is TGCGCCAGCAGCCGGGGCGGGTTTAGCACAGATACGCAGTATTTT.

This chain links TRBV7-3 with TRBJ2-3; 8 bases align to TRBD1. J lost 0 bases, V lost 3 bases, and 5 bases had no gene match. Germline CDR1 and CDR2: SGHTA and FQGTGA. The CDR3 sequence is 16 residues long. In DNA form, the CDR3 reads TGTGCCAGCAGCTTCGGGACAGGCTTGAGCACAGATACGCAGTATTTT. Translation: CASSFGTGLSTDTQYF.

V usage is TRBV27 and J usage is TRBJ1-6; D perhaps matches TRBD1 (5 bases). V gave up 3 bases and J gave up 8 bases, with 20 bases separating them. Germline CDR1 is MNHEY and CDR2 is SMNVEV (reference sequence). The CDR3 length is 17 residues. The CDR3 loop is CASSLLVGRDSDSPLHF. CDR3 nucleotides: TGTGCCAGCAGTTTGCTCGTTGGTCGCGACAGCGATTCACCCCTCCACTTT.

This chain uses TRBV28 with TRBJ1-2; TRBD1 aligns across 8 bases. The V segment lost 8 bases and the J segment 8 bases; nucleotides outside the gene matches: 13. The CDR3 loop spans 14 amino acids. Germline-derived CDR1 and CDR2 are MDHEN and SYDVKM. For the CDR3, the DNA is TGTGCCAGCTATCCGACAGGGGCGTTTCGGGGCTACACCTTC. This sequence encodes CASYPTGAFRGYTF.

The rearrangement uses TRBV29-1 and TRBJ1-2, with TRBD1 as a possible D gene (6 bases). This CDR3 contains 13 residues. With 2 bases removed from V and 4 bases from J, the gap between germline ends came to 11 bases. Germline V gene sequence: CDR1 SQVTM, CDR2 ANQGSEA. CDR3: CSVELGAGYGYTF. CDR3 in DNA: TGCAGCGTTGAATTGGGGGCGGGCTATGGCTACACCTTC.

The chain employs TRBV27 and TRBJ2-1; 11 positions agree with TRBD2. J gave up 4 bases and V 6 bases, and 11 bases lay outside the gene matches. Germline lookup yields CDR1 MNHEY and CDR2 SMNVEV (reference sequence). This CDR3 contains 17 residues. This chain's CDR3 is CASRAWVTSGTYNEQFF. CDR3 DNA sequence: TGTGCCAGCAGGGCTTGGGTGACTAGCGGGACTTACAATGAGCAGTTCTTC.

This rearrangement joins TRBV7-7 to TRBJ1-1; D is undetermined. The CDR3 runs to 13 residues. Trimming cost V 1 base and J 3 bases, with 6 bases left between them. Germline loops: CDR1 SSHAT, CDR2 FNYEAQ (reference sequence). The CDR3 DNA reads as TGTGCCAGCAGCTTAGATTTGTACACTGAAGCTTTCTTT. Protein sequence: CASSLDLYTEAFF.

This clone was detected once. The CDR3 coding sequence is TGTGCCAGCAGTGAAGTGGGACAGGGCTGGCCCCAGCATTTT. This sequence encodes CASSEVGQGWPQHF. J is TRBJ1-5 and V is TRBV6-1, with 9 nucleotides matching TRBD1. Germline CDR1 MNHNS, CDR2 SASEGT. With V trimmed by 1 base and J by 9 bases, 4 bases remained unmatched. The CDR3 spans 14 residues.

This clone was counted between two and nine times. The rearrangement joins TRBV18 to TRBJ1-2; D is perhaps TRBD1 (5 bases). The CDR3 extends over 13 amino acids. V was cut by 3 bases and J by 7 bases, with 12 bases left in between. Germline V gene lookup returns CDR1 KGHSH and CDR2 LQKENI. The CDR3 here is CASSPQGVGGYTF. In DNA form, the CDR3 reads TGTGCCAGCTCACCCCAGGGAGTTGGTGGCTACACCTTC. The complete variable domain, with remaining parts taken from reference TRBV18 and TRBJ1-2, reads NAGVMQNPRHLVRRRGQEARLRCSPMKGHSHVYWYRQLPEEGLKFMVYLQKENIIDESGMPKERFSAEFPKEGPSILRIQQVVRGDSAAYFCASSPQGVGGYTFGSGTRLTVV.

This chain connects TRBV9 to TRBJ2-3; TRBD1 aligns across 9 bases. CDR1 SGDLS and CDR2 YYNGEE come from the germline V gene. V trimming: 2 bases; J trimming: 6 bases; junction bases outside the gene matches: 10. This CDR3 spans 16 amino acids. The CDR3 DNA sequence: TGTGCCAGCAGCGTCCGTGGGGGACAGGGAACGGATACGCAGTATTTT. Translated: CASSVRGGQGTDTQYF. Filled out from reference TRBV9 and TRBJ2-3, the complete variable domain reads DSGVTQTPKHLITATGQRVTLRCSPRSGDLSVYWYQQSLDQGLQFLIQYYNGEERAKGNILERFSAQQFPDLHSELNLSSLELGDSALYFCASSVRGGQGTDTQYFGPGTRLTVL.

V is TRBV7-9 and J is TRBJ1-1; no clear D gene. Trimming took 7 bases from V and 6 from J, leaving 12 bases between them. The CDR3 is 12 amino acids. Per the germline V gene, CDR1 is SEHNR and CDR2 is FQNEAQ (reference sequence). For the CDR3, the DNA is TGTGCCAGCATCTATGGGCGGTCTGAAGCTTTCTTT. Protein sequence: CASIYGRSEAFF.

This clone was counted between two and nine times. The V gene is TRBV6-6, the J gene TRBJ1-2, with D maybe TRBD1 (6 bases). In germline, CDR1 is MNHNY, CDR2 SVGAGI (reference sequence). This CDR3 is built from 12 residues. Trimming stripped 6 bases from V and 5 bases from J, with 10 bases between. The CDR3 coding sequence is TGTGCCAGCAGATACAGGGAGTATGGCTACACCTTC. It yields the protein CASRYREYGYTF.

The V and J genes are TRBV7-8 and TRBJ2-1; 9 bases fit TRBD1. This CDR3 is 16 amino acids long. With 4 bases clipped from V and 9 bases from J, the junction kept 13 bases outside the gene matches. Germline CDR1 and CDR2: SGHVS and FQNEAQ. CDR3 sequence (DNA): TGTGCCAGCAGCTCCAGGACAGGGGCTGGTGTCGGTGAGCAGTTCTTC. This translates into CASSSRTGAGVGEQFF.

The chain couples TRBV4-1 to TRBJ2-7; D not certain. The CDR3 length is 14 residues. V was shortened by 3 bases and J by 2 bases, with 11 bases between the two germline ends. Germline V gene lookup returns CDR1 MGHRA and CDR2 YSYEKL. The CDR3 DNA follows: TGCGCCAGCAGCCACCACAGCGAAACCTACGAGCAGTACTTC. Its protein is CASSHHSETYEQYF.

This chain links TRBV19 with TRBJ2-1; 11 nucleotides match TRBD2. J gave up 6 bases and V 3 bases, and 10 bases lay outside the gene matches. CDR3 length equals 17 residues. CDR1 LNHDA and CDR2 SQIVND come from the germline V gene (reference sequence). CDR3 coding DNA: TGTGCCAGTAGTATCTCCCGACTAGCGGGGCCGTTCAATGAGCAGTTCTTC. Its translation: CASSISRLAGPFNEQFF.

CDR3: CASSLAPEVPGHEQYF. For the CDR3, the DNA is TGCGCCAGCAGCTTGGCCCCGGAAGTCCCGGGCCACGAGCAGTACTTC. This sequence joins TRBV5-1 and TRBJ2-7; no clear D gene. The CDR3 totals 16 residues. In germline, CDR1 is SGHRS, CDR2 YFSETQ. The V end was cut by 0 bases, the J end by 5 bases, with 18 bases between.

The chain combines TRBV6-5 with TRBJ2-5, with 7 positions matching TRBD1. The germline CDR1 and CDR2 sequences are MNHEY and SVGAGI. J lost 12 bases, V lost 2 bases, and 9 bases had no gene match. CDR3 length: 13 residues. The CDR3 sequence is CASSYRGLGDKYF. The CDR3 DNA sequence: TGTGCCAGCAGTTACAGGGGGCTGGGGGATAAGTACTTC.